This is a list of T cell receptor beta chains from one sample in a study of PD-L1 blockade in urothelial cancer. Generated by immunoSEQ multiplex PCR, the TCRdb table keeps only in-frame clones and is missing some. The sample contains fewer than 65,000 clones, around four fifths of which appear only once. Sequenced material: PBMCs, taken around atezolizumab (anti-PD-L1) treatment. Receptors were obtained from a man in his 70s with urothelial cancer. CDR3s include the opening cysteine and the closing phenylalanine or tryptophan. A D gene is named only where the DNA matches it firmly. Clone size is not always given. Where it is, it says once, few, many or a class for expanded clones.

D | J | size | V | CDR3 | DNA
- | TRBJ1-1 | - | TRBV5-1 | CASSLSAGENTEAFF | TGCGCCAGCAGCTTGTCTGCCGGGGAGAACACTGAAGCTTTCTTT
- | TRBJ2-7 | - | TRBV11-3 | CASSSGGLTTYEQYF | TGTGCCAGCAGCTCAGGGGGGCTCACGACCTACGAGCAGTACTTC
- | TRBJ2-1 | - | TRBV30 | CAWRESMRGVNNEQFF | TGTGCCTGGAGAGAATCTATGCGCGGGGTAAACAATGAGCAGTTCTTC
- | TRBJ2-6 | - | TRBV19 | CASTPRTGANVLTF | TGTGCCAGTACCCCCCGTACTGGGGCCAACGTCCTGACTTTC
- | TRBJ2-2 | few | TRBV5-1 | CASSLKETGELFF | TGCGCCAGCAGCTTGAAAGAGACCGGGGAGCTGTTTTTT
- | TRBJ2-4 | - | TRBV7-2 | CASSLARYPNIQYF | TGTGCCAGCAGCTTGGCTAGATACCCAAACATTCAGTACTTC
TRBD1 | TRBJ2-7 | - | TRBV29-1 | CSVEGAGTAELIPYEQYF | TGCAGCGTTGAAGGGGCCGGGACAGCCGAATTAATTCCCTACGAGCAGTACTTC
- | TRBJ2-7 | - | TRBV9 | CASSPQISTTNEQYF | TGTGCCAGCAGCCCACAGATCTCAACCACCAACGAGCAGTACTTC
TRBD1 | TRBJ2-7 | - | TRBV9 | CASSAGQFSYEQYF | TGTGCCAGCAGCGCGGGACAGTTCTCCTACGAGCAGTACTTC
TRBD2 | TRBJ2-7 | - | TRBV28 | CASTLGGNEQYF | TGTGCCAGCACTCTGGGGGGGAACGAGCAGTACTTC
- | TRBJ2-7 | - | TRBV11-3 | CASSLDSWGNYEQYF | TGTGCCAGCAGCTTAGATTCGTGGGGCAACTACGAGCAGTACTTC
TRBD1 | TRBJ1-2 | - | TRBV9 | CASSGGQGDPNYGYTF | TGTGCCAGCAGCGGGGGACAGGGGGACCCTAACTATGGCTACACCTTC
- | TRBJ2-3 | few | TRBV5-1 | CASSPARGEDTQYF | TGCGCCAGCAGCCCGGCCAGAGGAGAAGATACGCAGTATTTT
TRBD2 | TRBJ2-7 | - | TRBV2 | CASSDFSGRASYEQYF | TGTGCCAGCAGTGACTTTAGCGGGAGGGCCAGCTACGAGCAGTACTTC
TRBD2 | TRBJ2-3 | - | TRBV2 | CASRGLAGPSGTQYF | TGTGCCAGCAGGGGACTAGCGGGACCGTCGGGCACGCAGTATTTT
- | TRBJ2-5 | - | TRBV5-4 | CASSPGQQETQYF | TGTGCCAGCAGCCCTGGACAGCAAGAGACCCAGTACTTC
TRBD2 | TRBJ2-3 | - | TRBV6-9 | CALPGSGVLDDTQYF | TGTGCCCTTCCGGGTAGCGGGGTACTGGACGATACGCAGTATTTT
TRBD2 | TRBJ2-1 | few | TRBV7-9 | CASSSSGRESEQFF | TGTGCCAGCAGCTCCTCCGGGAGGGAATCTGAGCAGTTCTTC
- | TRBJ1-1 | - | TRBV28 | CASSEGGTEAFF | TGTGCCAGCAGTGAAGGGGGCACTGAAGCTTTCTTT
TRBD1 | TRBJ2-1 | - | TRBV7-9 | CASSPPGQTHNEQFF | TGTGCCAGCAGCCCTCCGGGACAGACACACAATGAGCAGTTCTTC
TRBD1 | TRBJ1-1 | - | TRBV7-3 | CASSLNGGGNTEAFF | TGTGCCAGCAGCTTAAACGGAGGGGGCAACACTGAAGCTTTCTTT
TRBD2 | TRBJ2-3 | - | TRBV7-2 | CASSRNRLAGRDTQYF | TGTGCCAGCAGCCGTAATAGACTAGCGGGAAGAGATACGCAGTATTTT
- | TRBJ2-7 | many | TRBV9 | CASSVSGNEQYF | TGTGCCAGCAGCGTGTCAGGGAACGAGCAGTACTTC
- | TRBJ1-1 | - | TRBV20-1 | CSARGDTEAFF | TGCAGTGCTAGAGGCGACACTGAAGCTTTCTTT
TRBD2 | TRBJ2-2 | - | TRBV19 | CASSIGAGGRNTGELFF | TGTGCCAGTAGTATCGGCGCTGGCGGGAGGAACACCGGGGAGCTGTTTTTT
- | TRBJ2-2 | once | TRBV4-2 | CASSQDVTGELFF | TGTGCCAGCAGCCAAGATGTCACTGGGGAGCTGTTTTTT
- | TRBJ1-4 | - | TRBV19 | CASSRGTNEKLFF | TGTGCCAGTAGTAGGGGGACAAATGAAAAACTGTTTTTT
- | TRBJ2-1 | - | TRBV10-2 | CASSDTGKNYNEQFF | TGCGCCAGCAGTGACACCGGGAAAAACTACAATGAGCAGTTCTTC
- | TRBJ2-4 | once | TRBV11-3 | CASSLARVQYF | TGTGCCAGCAGCTTAGCGAGGGTTCAGTACTTC
TRBD2 | TRBJ2-1 | - | TRBV6-5 | CASSYGTSGNEQFF | TGTGCCAGCAGTTACGGGACTAGCGGCAATGAGCAGTTCTTC
- | TRBJ2-1 | - | TRBV7-2 | CASSSRRGLDNEQFF | TGTGCCAGCAGCTCCCGAAGGGGACTTGACAATGAGCAGTTCTTC
- | TRBJ1-5 | - | TRBV5-1 | CASSRGEGRGDQPQHF | TGCGCCAGCAGTCGGGGAGAGGGGCGGGGGGATCAGCCCCAGCATTTT
- | TRBJ1-4 | - | TRBV6-1 | CASSDGGATNEKLFF | TGTGCCAGCAGTGATGGAGGGGCAACTAATGAAAAACTGTTTTTT
- | TRBJ1-4 | - | TRBV11-2 | CASSLEPGGELFF | TGTGCCAGCAGCTTAGAACCGGGGGGGGAACTGTTTTTT
TRBD1 | TRBJ2-7 | once | TRBV5-4 | CASSLSASGGEQYF | TGTGCCAGCAGCTTGTCGGCTTCAGGGGGCGAGCAGTACTTC
- | TRBJ2-7 | few | TRBV5-6 | CASSLAGGHYEQYF | TGTGCCAGCAGCTTGGCCGGGGGGCATTACGAGCAGTACTTC
- | TRBJ2-5 | - | TRBV29-1 | CSVGSSEEETQYF | TGCAGCGTTGGAAGCTCCGAGGAAGAGACCCAGTACTTC
TRBD1 | TRBJ1-1 | - | TRBV5-1 | CASSFSGTGIDTEAFF | TGCGCCAGCAGCTTCTCAGGGACAGGGATTGACACTGAAGCTTTCTTT
TRBD2 | TRBJ2-3 | - | TRBV7-2 | CASSPQTREGDTQYF | TGTGCCAGCAGCCCGCAGACGCGGGAGGGGGATACGCAGTATTTT
- | TRBJ2-1 | - | TRBV6-6 | CASAAGGGAYNEQFF | TGTGCCAGCGCTGCGGGTGGGGGGGCTTACAATGAGCAGTTCTTC
- | TRBJ2-7 | - | TRBV5-5 | CASSFLDFGGEQYF | TGTGCCAGCAGCTTTTTGGACTTCGGGGGAGAGCAGTACTTC
TRBD2 | TRBJ2-3 | - | TRBV7-9 | CASSLLAGDRNLGYF | TGTGCCAGCAGCTTACTAGCGGGAGACCGTAACCTAGGGTATTTT
TRBD1 | TRBJ1-5 | - | TRBV19 | CASSKLPGQSDQPQHF | TGTGCCAGTAGTAAACTCCCGGGACAGTCTGATCAGCCCCAGCATTTT
TRBD2 | TRBJ2-1 | few | TRBV4-1 | CASSRGASGRATDEQFF | TGCGCCAGCAGCCGTGGGGCTAGCGGGAGGGCCACGGATGAGCAGTTCTTC
TRBD1 | TRBJ1-1 | - | TRBV5-1 | CASSLRGQANTEAFF | TGCGCCAGCAGCCTTCGAGGACAGGCGAACACTGAAGCTTTCTTT
TRBD1 | TRBJ1-2 | - | TRBV5-4 | CASSLGQGGGYTF | TGTGCCAGCAGCCTTGGACAGGGGGGTGGCTACACCTTC
- | TRBJ1-1 | - | TRBV13 | CASSPGHRGEAFF | TGTGCCAGCAGCCCCGGGCACCGGGGAGAAGCTTTCTTT
- | TRBJ2-7 | once | TRBV7-6 | CASSSGLYYEQYF | TGTGCCAGCAGCTCGGGACTGTACTACGAGCAGTACTTC
TRBD1 | TRBJ2-6 | - | TRBV6-5 | CASSHGTAVVLTF | TGTGCCAGCAGTCACGGGACAGCCGTGGTCCTGACTTTC
- | TRBJ1-2 | few | TRBV7-2 | CASSLFPLGVNYGYTF | TGTGCCAGCAGCTTATTTCCTCTCGGGGTGAACTATGGCTACACCTTC
TRBD2 | TRBJ2-2 | - | TRBV27 | CASSRRLAGGNTGELFF | TGTGCCAGCAGTCGACGACTAGCGGGAGGGAACACCGGGGAGCTGTTTTTT
TRBD2 | TRBJ2-1 | - | TRBV10-1 | CASSGTLAGVFDEQFF | TGCGCCAGCAGCGGGACACTAGCGGGAGTCTTCGATGAGCAGTTCTTC